This TCR beta chain is from a study of cytomegalovirus exposure and HLA in healthy donors. Findings of the study overall: It was reportedly the case that the classifier diagnosed cytomegalovirus status with high specificity and sensitivity.

Separate from the roughly 700-subject first cohort, the roughly 130-subject validation cohort was the one that the donors belonged to. On this clone itself: Antigen: not known.

The assay was immunoSEQ multiplex PCR, and TCRdb's table has in-frame clones only and misses some. Seen here are a few hundred thousand clones, roughly 84% observed once, and the top ten hold around 11%. Germline CDR1 is MNHNS and CDR2 is SASEGT. Deletions cut 4 bases from V and 2 bases from J, with 8 bases between. The CDR3 sequence is 14 residues long. The genes are TRBV6-1 and TRBJ2-2, with a weak D call TRBD1 (6 bases). This sequence originates from a man between 18 and 35 years old in good health and CMV-seropositive. Material: PBMCs. The DNA for the CDR3 is TGTGCCAGCAGTGGGGACATAAACACCGGGGAGCTGTTTTTT. Its protein is CASSGDINTGELFF.